The entry below describes one TCR beta chain. This clonotype is medium-sized (0.01 to 0.1%) in terms of sample share. Its cognate antigen has yet to be identified. Per-base qualities were not stored, and no clone one base away is much larger. To purify naive CD4+ T cells, the Miltenyi Naive CD4+ T Cell Isolation kit was used, and CD25 microbeads served to deplete Tregs. A larger group of some 23 breast cancer patients was studied by sequencing a single TRBV12-4/TRBJ1-2 rearrangement in tumor Tregs and blood Treg, naive and memory CD4+ cells. Mononuclear cells from lymph nodes or roughly 54 ml of peripheral blood were isolated by Ficoll density gradient centrifugation. A purity exceeding 90% was confirmed by FACS for the sorted cell populations. These data originate in a study (dated by TCRdb to about 2015). At the level of the whole study: The study tested whether tumor-infiltrating Tregs in breast cancer are recruited from blood Tregs or converted in situ from other CD4+ T cell subsets. What the work shows at the level of the full study, not this receptor alone: Across about two dozen patients, roughly 12.9% of tumor Treg TRBV12-4/TRBJ1-2 sequences were shared with naive CD4+ cells, compared with less than 2.1% shared with blood Tregs or memory cells. Validation in the larger cohort was restricted to a single TCR beta V-J rearrangement rather than whole repertoires. Tumor-infiltrating Treg TCR alpha and beta sequences overlapped most with tumor naive CD4+ T cells, then with blood naive CD4+ T cells. The TCR gene usage of tumor memory CD4+ T cells clustered together with blood and lymph node memory CD4+ cells and with lymph node naive CD4+ cells.

The receptor library was made with multiplex PCR. The reads were generated on an Ion Torrent PGM. Adaptor-ligated barcode primers were used to amplify TRBV12-4/TRBJ1-2 clonotypes in the roughly 25-patient analysis. The Ion Personal Genome Machine system was used to sequence the TRBV12-4/TRBJ1-2 amplicons from the approximately 23-patient cohort. In the original analysis: For each of nine subset-tissue groups, sequencing data from the five patients were combined, and the groups were compared by unsupervised clustering of TCR gene usage. Repertoire similarity was calculated with the Morisita-Horn index, weighting shared sequences by their contribution to each repertoire. TCRdb handled the public reads itself, with Q25 trimming in fastp and clone calling in MiXCR, and kept productive beta chains. Entries are consolidated by CDR3 protein sequence, retaining the most common genes and DNA. TCRdb's processing, not the authors', yielded these V and J calls. The sample has about 640 distinct CDR3 sequences on record, about 3.3% of them singletons. The top ten clones comprise under 45% of the sample.

The V end gives up 2 bases and the J end 4 bases, leaving 1 base in the junction not matched to a gene. From the cysteine through the phenylalanine, the CDR3 covers 13 amino acids. Only the CDR3 DNA is retained, 39 bases long and in frame from the first base. The sample was naive CD4+ T cells sorted from blood. The cell subset or site label on this specimen signifies: naive CD4+ T cells, CD4+CD45RA+CD25-. The chain was built from TRBV12-3 or TRBV12-4 and TRBJ1-2, and 7 junction bases match TRBD1. The sequence was obtained from a female donor with breast cancer. The nucleotide sequence is TGTGCCAGCAGTTTAAACAGGGGCTATGGCTACACCTTC. Translated, this gives CASSLNRGYGYTF.